This TCR beta chain was documented in a study of shared clonotypes between healthy human individuals. Whole-study results and caveats: Sampling was confined to blood; repertoires within tissues likely differ. The study found about 4.6% of naive CD4 clonotypes shared across a handful of donors.

The ends were cut back, 4 bases at V and 5 bases at J, with 13 bases in the middle. The CDR3 consists of 14 residues. Germline values: CDR1 LNHDA, CDR2 SQIVND (reference sequence). TCRdb's copy holds only in-frame clones and misses some; the assay was immunoSEQ multiplex PCR. The top ten clones hold roughly 0.15% of a sample with roughly 2.5 million clones, 90% to 95% of them seen once. Notes on this clone: The antigen remains unidentified.

Sample: naive CD4+ T cells sorted from blood. Described subset: CD45RA+ positively selected. The V and J genes are TRBV19 and TRBJ2-3, with a possible D match to TRBD1 (6 bases). The clonotype originates from a young man in good health. In nucleotides, the CDR3 is TGTGCCAGTAGTACCCAAGGGGGTTTAGATACGCAGTATTTT. Residues: CASSTQGGLDTQYF.